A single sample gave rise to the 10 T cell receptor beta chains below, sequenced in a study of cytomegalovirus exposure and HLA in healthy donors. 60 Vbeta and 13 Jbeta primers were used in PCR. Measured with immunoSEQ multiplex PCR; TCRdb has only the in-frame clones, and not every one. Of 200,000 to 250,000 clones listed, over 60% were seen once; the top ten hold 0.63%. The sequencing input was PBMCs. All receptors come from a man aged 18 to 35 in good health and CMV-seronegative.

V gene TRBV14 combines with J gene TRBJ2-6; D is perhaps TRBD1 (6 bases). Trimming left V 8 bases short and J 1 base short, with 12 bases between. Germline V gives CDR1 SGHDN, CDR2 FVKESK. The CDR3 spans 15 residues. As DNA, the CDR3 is TGTGCCAGCTCCGGAGACAGGTCTGGGGCCAACGTCCTGACTTTC. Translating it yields CASSGDRSGANVLTF.

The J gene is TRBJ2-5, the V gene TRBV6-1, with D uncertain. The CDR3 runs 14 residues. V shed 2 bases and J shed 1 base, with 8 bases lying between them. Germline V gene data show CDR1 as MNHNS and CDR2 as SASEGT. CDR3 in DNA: TGTGCCAGCAGTGAACGAACAGTCCAAGAGACCCAGTACTTC. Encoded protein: CASSERTVQETQYF.

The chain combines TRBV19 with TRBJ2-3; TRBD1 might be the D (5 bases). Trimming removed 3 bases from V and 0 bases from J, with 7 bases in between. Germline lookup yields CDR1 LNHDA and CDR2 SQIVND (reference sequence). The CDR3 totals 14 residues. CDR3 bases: TGTGCCAGTAGTATTCAGGGTAGCACAGATACGCAGTATTTT. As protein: CASSIQGSTDTQYF.

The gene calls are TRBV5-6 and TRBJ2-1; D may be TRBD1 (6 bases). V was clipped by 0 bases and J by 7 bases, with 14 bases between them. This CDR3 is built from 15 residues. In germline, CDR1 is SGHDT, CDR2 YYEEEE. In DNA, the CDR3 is TGTGCCAGCAGCTTGGTGTCAGGGGTGCGGAATGAGCAGTTCTTC. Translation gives CASSLVSGVRNEQFF.

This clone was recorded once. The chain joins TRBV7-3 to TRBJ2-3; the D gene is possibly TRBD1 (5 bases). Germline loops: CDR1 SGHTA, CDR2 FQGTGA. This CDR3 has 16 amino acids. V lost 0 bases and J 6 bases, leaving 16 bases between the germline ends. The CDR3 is CASSLTRSGKGDTQYF. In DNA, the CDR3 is TGTGCCAGCAGCTTAACTCGGTCCGGAAAGGGGGATACGCAGTATTTT.

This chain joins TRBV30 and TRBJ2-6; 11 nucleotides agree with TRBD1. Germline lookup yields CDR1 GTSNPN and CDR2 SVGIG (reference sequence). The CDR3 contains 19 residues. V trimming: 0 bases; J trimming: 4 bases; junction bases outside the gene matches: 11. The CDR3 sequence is CAWSVLDRGRFAGANVLTF. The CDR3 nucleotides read TGTGCCTGGAGTGTACTGGACAGGGGGCGTTTTGCCGGGGCCAACGTCCTGACTTTC. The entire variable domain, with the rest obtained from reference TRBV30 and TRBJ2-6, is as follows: SQTIHQWPATLVQPVGSPLSLECTVEGTSNPNLYWYRQAAGRGLQLLFYSVGIGQISSEVPQNLSASRPQDRQFILSSKKLLLSDSGFYLCAWSVLDRGRFAGANVLTFGAGSRLTVL.

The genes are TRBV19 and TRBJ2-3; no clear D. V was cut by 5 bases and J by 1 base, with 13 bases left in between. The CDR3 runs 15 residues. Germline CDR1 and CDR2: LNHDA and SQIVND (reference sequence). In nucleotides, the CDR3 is TGTGCCAGTAGTGTAGCTGACTCTCGCACAGATACGCAGTATTTT. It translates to CASSVADSRTDTQYF.

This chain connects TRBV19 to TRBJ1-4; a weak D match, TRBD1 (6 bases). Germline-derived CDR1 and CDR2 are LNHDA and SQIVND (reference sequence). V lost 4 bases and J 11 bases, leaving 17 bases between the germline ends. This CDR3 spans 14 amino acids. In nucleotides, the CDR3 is TGTGCCAGTAGTAATCTCCCCGGACAGTGGAAACTGTTTTTT. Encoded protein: CASSNLPGQWKLFF. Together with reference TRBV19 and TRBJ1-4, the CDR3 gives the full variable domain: DGGITQSPKYLFRKEGQNVTLSCEQNLNHDAMYWYRQDPGQGLRLIYYSQIVNDFQKGDIAEGYSVSREKKESFPLTVTSAQKNPTAFYLCASSNLPGQWKLFFGSGTQLSVL.

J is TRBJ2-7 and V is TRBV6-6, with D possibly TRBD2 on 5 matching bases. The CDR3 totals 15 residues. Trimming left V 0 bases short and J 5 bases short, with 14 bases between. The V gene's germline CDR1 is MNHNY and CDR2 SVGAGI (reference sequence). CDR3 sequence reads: CASSYSTTSPHEQYF. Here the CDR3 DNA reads TGTGCCAGCAGTTACTCGACTACCAGCCCCCACGAGCAGTACTTC.

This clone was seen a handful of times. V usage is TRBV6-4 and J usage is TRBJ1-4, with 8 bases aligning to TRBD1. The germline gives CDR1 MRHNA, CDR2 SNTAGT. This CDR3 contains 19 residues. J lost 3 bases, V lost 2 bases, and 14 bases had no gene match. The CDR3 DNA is TGTGCCAGCAGTGACCCCAGGGGGCGAGGGCCCCCAGCTAATGAAAAACTGTTTTTT. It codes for CASSDPRGRGPPANEKLFF.